Listed below are T cell receptor beta chains from one sample, sequenced in a study of identical twins. MiXCR, run by TCRdb on the 5' RACE reads, gives a single entry per CDR3 protein. The sample comprises around 530,000 distinct CDR3 sequences, about 15% of which are singletons, and less than 0.5% rests with the top ten. The data were also submitted as part of a second study, on yellow fever vaccine responses in identical twins.

Sequencing input: CD4+ T cells sorted from blood. All receptors derive from a young woman in good health. Both conserved end residues are part of each CDR3.

j_gene,v_gene,CDR3aa
TRBJ2-1,TRBV18,CASSPDYEQFF
TRBJ1-2,TRBV29-1,CSAEAGAGYTF
TRBJ2-2,TRBV20-1,CSARDRGGTGELFF
TRBJ2-7,TRBV7-8,CASTLLPDRDYEQYF
TRBJ2-3,TRBV7-7,CASSPSGSDTQYF
TRBJ2-2,TRBV3-1,CASSPTLVGTGELFF
TRBJ2-7,TRBV12-3/TRBV12-4,CASSLGTGGFNYEQYF
TRBJ2-7,TRBV2,CASGTGFSYEQYF
TRBJ2-1,TRBV12-3/TRBV12-4,CASSLEWAVEQFF
TRBJ2-1,TRBV4-1,CASSQDGTRGSYNEQFF
TRBJ2-5,TRBV3-1,CASSQRGAKETQYF
TRBJ1-2,TRBV29-1,CSVGTAQSYGYTF
TRBJ2-1,TRBV3-1,CASTDRITGGQHDEQFF
TRBJ2-1,TRBV6-2/TRBV6-3,CASLRGGRNEQFF
TRBJ2-3,TRBV18,CASSPVVSGLTDTQYF
TRBJ2-2,TRBV11-2,CASSFTTGTTGELFF
TRBJ1-5,TRBV12-3/TRBV12-4,CASSPREGTYSNQPQHF
TRBJ2-1,TRBV5-1,CASSKPSTSGRSSYNEQFF
TRBJ2-4,TRBV5-6,CASSRRTETNIQYF
TRBJ1-5,TRBV12-3/TRBV12-4,CASRIDNQPQHF
TRBJ2-1,TRBV4-2,CASSQALLGFGGGAYEQFF
TRBJ1-2,TRBV5-8,CASSLWDSRYGYTF
TRBJ2-3,TRBV9,CASSDLAGKSTDTQYF
TRBJ2-5,TRBV24-1,CATSDGGPGETQYF
TRBJ1-1,TRBV7-9,CASSTHGQNTEAFF
TRBJ2-1,TRBV20-1,CSASRVTSANNEQFF
TRBJ2-3,TRBV6-5,CASSYYLGSTDTQYF
TRBJ1-2,TRBV6-4,CASSDGTADGYTF
TRBJ2-5,TRBV15,CATSRGGRKSGSKETQYF
TRBJ2-1,TRBV12-3/TRBV12-4,CASSSWTGVSNEQFF
TRBJ2-2,TRBV20-1,CSATGRSTGELFF
TRBJ1-2,TRBV6-1,CATFSGQGANGYTF
TRBJ2-1,TRBV27,CASSNWTSGGRLDEQFF
TRBJ2-2,TRBV6-1,CASSPGPGAPGELFF
TRBJ2-3,TRBV5-1,CASSSTGRGVDTQYF
TRBJ1-1,TRBV20-1,CSASSGTQNTEAFF
TRBJ2-1,TRBV27,CASSKRLAGKASSYNEQFF
TRBJ2-5,TRBV20-1,CSARVQGQYQETQYF
TRBJ2-1,TRBV10-3,CAIRQGPSGYNEQFF
TRBJ1-4,TRBV6-1,CASSDGQAGEKLFF
TRBJ1-5,TRBV20-1,CSASPGGQPQHF
TRBJ2-3,TRBV5-1,CASSGDTDTQYF
TRBJ2-1,TRBV6-1,CASTSSGAGGFNEQFF
TRBJ2-7,TRBV29-1,CSVVSSGQGASEQYF
TRBJ2-1,TRBV12-3/TRBV12-4,CASSKTGGVYNEQFF
TRBJ2-7,TRBV27,CASSLQVGYEQYF
TRBJ1-5,TRBV12-3/TRBV12-4,CASSRSFGDQPQHF
TRBJ1-3,TRBV7-2,CASKDSFYSGNTIYF
TRBJ1-6,TRBV5-1,CASALAGPSSYNSPLHF
TRBJ2-5,TRBV12-3/TRBV12-4,CASSFGGTIGETQYF
TRBJ1-1,TRBV5-1,CASSLQGQRNTEAFF
TRBJ2-7,TRBV5-6,CASSLALGRGTYEQYF
TRBJ2-1,TRBV7-8,CASSFRDRGLLGNEQFF
TRBJ2-6,TRBV5-1,CASGPGINSGANVLTF
TRBJ1-1,TRBV7-9,CASSLWVDRVREAFF